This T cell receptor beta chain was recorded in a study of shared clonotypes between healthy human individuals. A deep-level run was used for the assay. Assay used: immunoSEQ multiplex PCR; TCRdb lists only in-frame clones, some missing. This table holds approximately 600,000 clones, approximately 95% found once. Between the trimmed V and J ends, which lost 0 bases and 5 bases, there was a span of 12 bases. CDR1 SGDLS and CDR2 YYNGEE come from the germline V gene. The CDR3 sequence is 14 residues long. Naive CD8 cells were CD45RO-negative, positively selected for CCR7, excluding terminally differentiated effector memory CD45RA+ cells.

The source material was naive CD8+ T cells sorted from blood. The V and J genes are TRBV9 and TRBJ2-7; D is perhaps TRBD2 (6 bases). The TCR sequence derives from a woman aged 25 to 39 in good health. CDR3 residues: CASSVATGGDEQYF. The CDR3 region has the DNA TGTGCCAGCAGCGTAGCTACTGGAGGGGACGAGCAGTACTTC.